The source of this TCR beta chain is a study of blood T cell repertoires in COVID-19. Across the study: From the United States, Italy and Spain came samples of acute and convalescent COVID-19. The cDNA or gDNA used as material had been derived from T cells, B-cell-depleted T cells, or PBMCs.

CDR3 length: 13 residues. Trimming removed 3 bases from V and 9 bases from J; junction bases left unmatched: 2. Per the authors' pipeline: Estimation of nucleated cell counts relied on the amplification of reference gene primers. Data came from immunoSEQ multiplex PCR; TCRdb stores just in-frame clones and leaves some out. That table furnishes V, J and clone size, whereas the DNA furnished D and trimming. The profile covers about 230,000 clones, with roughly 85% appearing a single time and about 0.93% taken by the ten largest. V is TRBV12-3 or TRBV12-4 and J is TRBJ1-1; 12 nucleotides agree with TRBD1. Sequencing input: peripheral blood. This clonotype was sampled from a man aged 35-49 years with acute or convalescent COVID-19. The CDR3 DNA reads TGTGCCAGCAGTTTTCGGGACAGGGGGCAAGCTTTCTTT. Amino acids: CASSFRDRGQAFF.